The rows below give T cell receptor beta chains drawn from one sample of a study of shared clonotypes between healthy human individuals. Assay: immunoSEQ multiplex PCR; the TCRdb copy retains only in-frame clones and omits some. The data hold about 1.5 million clones, with around 98% observed a single time. The specimen sequenced was naive CD4+ T cells sorted from blood. All receptors come from a young man in good health. Both conserved end residues are part of each CDR3. A D gene is named only where the DNA matches it firmly. For some rows the clone size is stated as once, few or many, or as a class when expanded; others skip it.

j_call clone_size v_call d_call cdr3_aa cdr3_nt
TRBJ2-3 . TRBV11-2 . CASSRTVSTDTQYF TGTGCCAGCAGCCGGACGGTTAGCACAGATACGCAGTATTTT
TRBJ2-5 . TRBV9 . CASSVELSETQYF TGTGCCAGCAGCGTAGAGCTGAGCGAGACCCAGTACTTC
TRBJ1-5 few TRBV21-1 . CASSPGTETFNQPQHF TGTGCCAGCAGCCCTGGGACAGAAACCTTCAATCAGCCCCAGCATTTT
TRBJ1-5 . TRBV6-6 . CASRHTLGGNQPQHF TGTGCCAGCAGACACACACTCGGAGGCAATCAGCCCCAGCATTTT
TRBJ1-5 . TRBV5-6 . CASSFRVNQPQHF TGTGCCAGCAGCTTCCGGGTCAATCAGCCCCAGCATTTT
TRBJ1-2 . TRBV6-5 . CASSYLQGYGYTF TGTGCCAGCAGTTACCTGCAGGGCTATGGCTACACCTTC
TRBJ2-1 . TRBV10-1 . CASSESLLGEQFF TGCGCCAGCAGTGAGTCCCTCCTAGGTGAGCAGTTCTTC
TRBJ2-2 once TRBV14 TRBD1 CASSLRTGFTGELFF TGTGCCAGCAGCCTCAGGACAGGGTTCACCGGGGAGCTGTTTTTT
TRBJ1-1 . TRBV6-6 . CASTLTRAGSAEAFF TGTGCCAGCACCCTCACTAGGGCAGGATCTGCTGAAGCTTTCTTT
TRBJ2-2 . TRBV6-6 TRBD2 CASRDGRRAAGELFF TGTGCCAGCAGGGACGGGAGGAGGGCCGCCGGGGAGCTGTTTTTT
TRBJ1-2 . TRBV20-1 . CSSGAKYGYTF TGCTCAAGTGGGGCGAAATATGGCTACACCTTC
TRBJ1-2 . TRBV6-5 . CASSYSRQAWSGYTF TGTGCCAGCAGTTACTCCAGACAGGCCTGGAGCGGCTACACCTTC
TRBJ1-4 . TRBV4-1 . CASSQLSSGEKLFF TGCGCCAGCAGCCAACTTTCCAGCGGAGAAAAACTGTTTTTT
TRBJ2-5 . TRBV27 TRBD2 CASSSQREGLTTQYF TGTGCCAGCAGCTCCCAGCGGGAGGGCCTAACGACCCAGTACTTC
TRBJ1-4 once TRBV9 TRBD1 CASSVMAGGNEKLFF TGTGCCAGCAGCGTTATGGCAGGGGGAAATGAAAAACTGTTTTTT
TRBJ2-1 . TRBV18 . CASSPSQGNEQFF TGTGCCAGCTCACCATCTCAGGGCAATGAGCAGTTCTTC
TRBJ1-1 . TRBV18 . CASSPNWNEGTEAFF TGTGCCAGCTCACCGAATTGGAACGAGGGGACTGAAGCTTTCTTT
TRBJ1-2 . TRBV6-1 TRBD1 CASIGTGGSNYGYTF TGTGCCAGCATTGGGACAGGGGGCTCTAACTATGGCTACACCTTC
TRBJ1-5 . TRBV11-2 TRBD1 CASSPFPGQTNQPQHF TGTGCCAGCAGCCCATTTCCGGGACAGACTAATCAGCCCCAGCATTTT
TRBJ2-7 . TRBV6-1 TRBD1 CASITGQASQQYF TGTGCCAGCATAACGGGACAGGCCTCGCAGCAGTACTTC
TRBJ2-3 . TRBV6-1 . CASSERRGRSFSTDTQYF TGTGCCAGCAGTGAACGAAGAGGTCGGTCTTTTAGCACAGATACGCAGTATTTT
TRBJ2-1 once TRBV13 . CASRSSTRSYNEQFF TGTGCCAGCAGAAGTTCTACCAGGTCCTACAATGAGCAGTTCTTC
TRBJ1-1 . TRBV10-2 . CASSEPAFQGTNTEAFF TGCGCCAGCAGTGAACCGGCTTTTCAGGGTACGAACACTGAAGCTTTCTTT
TRBJ2-5 . TRBV6-5 TRBD2 CASRPSLAGGETQYF TGTGCCAGCAGACCTTCACTAGCGGGAGGAGAGACCCAGTACTTC
TRBJ2-7 . TRBV18 . CASSQVESGTYEQYF TGTGCCAGCTCTCAAGTAGAAAGCGGAACCTACGAGCAGTACTTC
TRBJ2-7 . TRBV5-1 TRBD1 CASSLQGAIPYEQYF TGCGCCAGCAGCTTACAGGGGGCCATCCCCTACGAGCAGTACTTC
TRBJ2-1 . TRBV14 TRBD2 CASSQRLAGGQEQFF TGTGCCAGCAGCCAGAGGCTAGCGGGAGGGCAGGAGCAGTTCTTC
TRBJ1-3 once TRBV6-4 . CASSATTGARGMISGNTIYF TGTGCCAGCAGTGCCACCACCGGGGCCAGGGGCATGATCTCTGGAAACACCATATATTTT
TRBJ1-1 . TRBV7-2 TRBD1 CASSLVGQGGTEAFF TGTGCCAGCAGCTTAGTGGGACAGGGCGGCACTGAAGCTTTCTTT
TRBJ2-2 . TRBV5-4 . CASSFLSGQNTGELFF TGTGCCAGCAGCTTTCTTTCGGGACAAAACACCGGGGAGCTGTTTTTT
TRBJ2-1 . TRBV18 . CASSPVEGGEQFF TGTGCCAGCTCACCTGTAGAAGGGGGTGAGCAGTTCTTC
TRBJ1-5 . TRBV18 TRBD1 CASSSTGGNQPQHF TGTGCCAGCTCATCGACAGGGGGCAATCAGCCCCAGCATTTT
TRBJ1-2 . TRBV18 . CASSPQGGRGIGGYTF TGTGCCAGCTCACCCCAAGGTGGCAGGGGCATTGGTGGCTACACCTTC
TRBJ2-2 . TRBV5-1 TRBD1 CASSLDRGFGGELFF TGCGCCAGCAGCCTGGACAGGGGGTTCGGCGGGGAGCTGTTTTTT
TRBJ1-4 once TRBV5-4 . CASSVGRGTNEKLFF TGTGCCAGCAGCGTAGGCAGGGGTACTAATGAAAAACTGTTTTTT
TRBJ2-7 once TRBV18 TRBD2 CASSPLGTGGNEQYF TGTGCCAGCTCACCACTTGGAACGGGGGGTAACGAGCAGTACTTC
TRBJ2-3 . TRBV7-8 TRBD1 CASSSYIPGQGYADTQYF TGTGCCAGCAGCTCCTATATACCGGGACAGGGCTATGCAGATACGCAGTATTTT
TRBJ2-2 . TRBV4-2 TRBD2 CASSQDGTGGNTGELFF TGTGCCAGCAGCCAAGATGGAACGGGAGGGAACACCGGGGAGCTGTTTTTT
TRBJ1-4 . TRBV15 . CATSRRNEKLFF TGTGCCACCAGCAGAAGGAACGAAAAACTGTTTTTT
TRBJ1-5 once TRBV6-4 TRBD1 CASSPGQGAGQPQHF TGTGCCAGCAGCCCCGGACAGGGGGCGGGACAGCCCCAGCATTTT